Below are 13 T cell receptor beta chains sequenced from a single sample in a study of radiotherapy plus CTLA-4 blockade in lung cancer. TCRdb's copy holds only in-frame clones and misses some; the assay was immunoSEQ multiplex PCR. The repertoire holds 60,000 to 85,000 clones, 85% to 90% seen once, with around 0.8% in the top ten. Specimen: peripheral blood, collected from a patient treated with radiotherapy plus ipilimumab. Every receptor here comes from a human donor with non-small cell lung cancer who had stable disease on radiotherapy plus ipilimumab.

The rearrangement links TRBV5-1 to TRBJ2-5; D is possibly TRBD2 (6 bases). The CDR3 extends over 15 amino acids. Germline CDR1 SGHRS, CDR2 YFSETQ. V lost 4 bases, J lost 4 bases, and 17 bases lay in between. In DNA form, the CDR3 reads TGCGCCAGCAGCCGCGGGACGGCCGGGGGAGAGACCCAGTACTTC. Protein sequence: CASSRGTAGGETQYF.

The CDR3 protein is CASSPRAVRVEAFF. DNA of the CDR3: TGTGCCAGCTCACCGAGGGCGGTGCGGGTGGAAGCTTTCTTT. V and J are TRBV18 and TRBJ1-1; no reliable D call. The CDR3 runs 14 residues. Germline values: CDR1 KGHSH, CDR2 LQKENI. V was clipped by 3 bases and J by 8 bases, with 16 bases between them.

The chain employs TRBV5-4 and TRBJ1-1; D gene unclear. From germline, CDR1 is SGHNT and CDR2 YYREEE (reference sequence). The germline V and J ends were trimmed by 2 bases and 4 bases, with 15 bases remaining between them. There are 15 residues in the CDR3. CDR3 protein: CASSFVGRVGTEAFF. CDR3 DNA: TGTGCCAGCAGCTTTGTGGGGAGGGTAGGCACTGAAGCTTTCTTT. Looking up the rest from reference TRBV5-4 and TRBJ1-1 gives the full variable domain: ETGVTQSPTHLIKTRGQQVTLRCSSQSGHNTVSWYQQALGQGPQFIFQYYREEENGRGNFPPRFSGLQFPNYSSELNVNALELDDSALYLCASSFVGRVGTEAFFGQGTRLTVV.

The chain carries TRBV5-5 and TRBJ2-1; the D gene is possibly TRBD1 (6 bases). The CDR3 sequence is 12 residues long. Germline CDR1 is SGHKS and CDR2 is YYEKEE (reference sequence). Trimming pared 2 bases from V and 8 bases from J, leaving 8 bases between. The CDR3 protein is CASSLSGDEQFF. The CDR3 region has the DNA TGTGCCAGCAGCTTATCAGGGGATGAGCAGTTCTTC.

The J gene is TRBJ1-5, the V gene TRBV7-6, with 10 positions matching TRBD1. The J segment lost 3 bases and the V segment lost 6 bases, leaving 2 bases of the junction unmatched. The CDR3 totals 14 residues. Germline loops: CDR1 SGHVS, CDR2 FNYEAQ. DNA of the CDR3: TGTGCCAGCAGGGACAGGGGGATCAATCAGCCCCAGCATTTT. It specifies CASRDRGINQPQHF.

This clone was observed once. V gene TRBV19 combines with J gene TRBJ2-5, with D perhaps assigned TRBD1 or TRBD2 (5 bases each). CDR3 length equals 15 residues. The V end lost 1 base, the J end lost 4 bases, and 13 bases lay between the germline ends. Germline assignment: CDR1 LNHDA and CDR2 SQIVND (reference sequence). The CDR3 protein is CASSIGSGQRETQYF. Here the CDR3 DNA reads TGTGCCAGTAGTATAGGGTCGGGGCAGCGAGAGACCCAGTACTTC.

This sequence joins TRBV28 and TRBJ2-5, with 7 bases matching TRBD1. The ends lost 6 bases at V and 2 bases at J; junction bases unmatched: 6. Germline values: CDR1 MDHEN, CDR2 SYDVKM. The CDR3 is 14 amino acids. In DNA form, the CDR3 reads TGTGCCAGCAGGGCTGGGACAGCACAAGAGACCCAGTACTTC. Its protein product is CASRAGTAQETQYF.

J is TRBJ1-2 and V is TRBV15; the D gene is possibly TRBD1 (5 bases). The CDR3 has 14 amino acids. V was clipped by 2 bases and J by 3 bases, with 10 bases between them. Germline CDR1 is LNHNV and CDR2 is YYDKDF (reference sequence). For the CDR3, the DNA is TGTGCCACCAGCAGAAGTCAGGGTTACTATGGCTACACCTTC. Protein: CATSRSQGYYGYTF.

V usage is TRBV6-1 and J usage is TRBJ2-4; no definite D call. The germline V and J ends were trimmed by 6 bases and 4 bases, with 10 bases remaining between them. From germline, CDR1 is MNHNS and CDR2 SASEGT. The CDR3 totals 13 residues. The CDR3 coding sequence is TGTGCCAGCAGCGTAGACGGAAAAAACATTCAGTACTTC. It translates to CASSVDGKNIQYF.

The V call is TRBV4-1, the J call TRBJ2-1; 13 nucleotides align to TRBD2. The length of the CDR3 is 17 residues. Trimming cost V 0 bases and J 7 bases; bases outside gene matches: 6. The germline V gene encodes CDR1 MGHRA and CDR2 YSYEKL. For the CDR3, the DNA is TGCGCCAGCAGCCAAGAAGGTGGGGGACTAGCGGGGAATGAGCAGTTCTTC. Protein product: CASSQEGGGLAGNEQFF.

V is TRBV11-2 and J is TRBJ1-3; D not certain. CDR3 length: 14 residues. V was trimmed by 1 base and J by 2 bases, leaving 6 bases between them. Germline CDR1 reads SGHAT; CDR2 reads FQNNGV. The CDR3 DNA reads TGTGCCAGCAGCTTAGCCGGTCCTGGAAACACCATATATTTT. Protein: CASSLAGPGNTIYF.

The chain is built from TRBV9 and TRBJ2-2; the D gene could be TRBD1 or TRBD2 (5 bases each). Germline CDR1 reads SGDLS; CDR2 reads YYNGEE. The germline V and J ends were trimmed by 2 bases and 1 base, with 15 bases remaining between them. The CDR3 is made up of 17 amino acids. The CDR3 protein is CASSVGEDSLNTGELFF. The CDR3 DNA is TGTGCCAGCAGCGTGGGAGAAGACAGTTTGAACACCGGGGAGCTGTTTTTT.

The sample holds one count of this clone. The V and J genes are TRBV30 and TRBJ2-3; 14 nucleotides agree with TRBD2. The V gene's germline CDR1 is GTSNPN and CDR2 SVGIG (reference sequence). The V gene end was trimmed by 3 bases and the J gene end by 8 bases; junction bases not matched to a gene: 10. The CDR3 contains 16 residues. The CDR3 loop reads CAWRSPGLAGAGTQYF. The CDR3 nucleotides are TGTGCCTGGAGATCACCGGGACTAGCGGGGGCCGGTACGCAGTATTTT.